This section outlines one T cell receptor (beta chain) sequence together with its context. Its antigen remains unidentified. Assay: immunoSEQ multiplex PCR; the TCRdb copy retains only in-frame clones and omits some. The sample has about 30,000 clones; 87% are singletons. The data derive from a study of graft-versus-host responses after intestinal transplantation. Study overall: The recipients all started with anti-thymocyte globulin induction and then took tacrolimus and steroids for around three years. Study-level findings and limits: Allografts from individuals with graft-donor T cell macrochimerism displayed high graft-versus-host to host-versus-graft clonal ratios. Early post-transplant HvG declines showed an association with peak circulating GvH clone levels. Recipient marrow contained GvH clones, some of which appeared first in ileum or blood.

Trimming stripped 2 bases from V and 0 bases from J, with 11 bases between. The CDR3 length is 15 residues. The germline gives CDR1 MNHNS, CDR2 SASEGT. This receptor was obtained from a human patient who received an intestinal transplant, so some T cells may come from the graft donor. The material sequenced was PBMCs, taken around 460 days after intestinal transplantation. This rearrangement joins TRBV6-1 to TRBJ2-7; D uncertain. In DNA form, the CDR3 reads TGTGCCAGCAGTGAACTTCCGTCCAGCTCCTACGAGCAGTACTTC. Translating gives CASSELPSSSYEQYF.